The 32 T cell receptor beta chains below come from one sample, sequenced in a study of PD-1 blockade in classical Hodgkin lymphoma. Data came from immunoSEQ multiplex PCR; TCRdb stores just in-frame clones and leaves some out. This sample carries some 13,000 clones, approximately 91% of them seen once, and the ten largest clones take about 11%. Each and every patient relapsed after autologous stem cell transplantation, and patients got differing brentuximab vedotin exposure. The starting material was peripheral blood mononuclear cells (PBMCs), obtained at baseline. The receptor source for this set is a human donor with classical Hodgkin lymphoma.

The rearrangement links TRBV20-1 to TRBJ2-1; D is perhaps TRBD1 (5 bases). The V end was cut by 3 bases, the J end by 10 bases, with 7 bases between. CDR3 length: 10 residues. The germline V gene encodes CDR1 DFQATT and CDR2 SNEGSKA (reference sequence). CDR3 bases: TGCAGTGCTAGTAGGGGCGAGCAGTTCTTC. The encoded protein is CSASRGEQFF.

This chain uses TRBV19 with TRBJ1-5, with TRBD1 as a possible D gene (5 bases). CDR3 length equals 14 residues. V was cut by 5 bases and J by 6 bases, with 14 bases left in between. Germline V lookup: CDR1 LNHDA, CDR2 SQIVND (reference sequence). The chain's CDR3 is CASSGQGGGQPQHF. The CDR3, as DNA: TGTGCCAGTAGTGGGCAGGGAGGAGGTCAGCCCCAGCATTTT.

The V call is TRBV30, the J call TRBJ2-5; a possible D gene is TRBD2 (6 bases). V was clipped by 2 bases and J by 5 bases, with 12 bases between them. Germline V gives CDR1 GTSNPN, CDR2 SVGIG (reference sequence). This CDR3 comprises 13 residues. The CDR3 here is CAWSWGDGETQYF. CDR3 DNA sequence: TGTGCCTGGAGTTGGGGGGACGGGGAGACCCAGTACTTC.

The chain has TRBV20-1 and TRBJ1-1; D uncertain. CDR3 length: 11 residues. The V end lost 3 bases, the J end lost 1 base, and 3 bases lay between the germline ends. The germline V gene encodes CDR1 DFQATT and CDR2 SNEGSKA (reference sequence). CDR3 region: CSASTNTEAFF. DNA of the CDR3: TGCAGTGCTAGTACGAACACTGAAGCTTTCTTT.

This chain uses TRBV5-4 with TRBJ2-1; 9 bases align to TRBD1. Germline V lookup: CDR1 SGHNT, CDR2 YYREEE (reference sequence). This CDR3 is built from 16 residues. The V and J ends lost 0 bases and 7 bases, in that order; junction bases with no gene match: 8. The CDR3 here is CASSLAERDRENEQFF. As DNA, the CDR3 is TGTGCCAGCAGCTTGGCAGAAAGGGACAGGGAGAATGAGCAGTTCTTC. Drawing the rest from reference TRBV5-4 and TRBJ2-1, the complete variable domain is ETGVTQSPTHLIKTRGQQVTLRCSSQSGHNTVSWYQQALGQGPQFIFQYYREEENGRGNFPPRFSGLQFPNYSSELNVNALELDDSALYLCASSLAERDRENEQFFGPGTRLTVL.

The CDR3 bases are TGCGCCAGCAGCTTGGGCGGTAATAATGAAAAACTGTTTTTT. Protein sequence: CASSLGGNNEKLFF. This rearrangement joins TRBV5-1 to TRBJ1-4; no clear D. The CDR3 has 14 amino acids. With 0 bases removed from V and 4 bases from J, the gap between germline ends came to 7 bases. Per the germline V gene, CDR1 is SGHRS and CDR2 is YFSETQ.

This chain uses TRBV5-1 with TRBJ2-1; 8 bases align to TRBD2. V dropped 0 bases and J dropped 2; count of bases not matched to a gene: 4. This CDR3 comprises 16 residues. Germline CDR1 is SGHRS and CDR2 is YFSETQ. The CDR3 DNA follows: TGCGCCAGCAGCTTGGAAGCGGGGGTTGCCTACAATGAGCAGTTCTTC. Its translation: CASSLEAGVAYNEQFF.

This sequence joins TRBV7-9 and TRBJ2-1; no reliable D call. The CDR3 is made up of 16 amino acids. With 4 bases removed from V and 5 bases from J, the gap between germline ends came to 18 bases. Per the germline V gene, CDR1 is SEHNR and CDR2 is FQNEAQ (reference sequence). The CDR3, as DNA: TGTGCCAGCAGCTCGCTGACGACCGGCTCAAACAATGAGCAGTTCTTC. Translation gives CASSSLTTGSNNEQFF.

The chain combines TRBV27 with TRBJ2-6; 11 bases fit TRBD2. This CDR3 comprises 20 residues. Germline V gives CDR1 MNHEY, CDR2 SMNVEV (reference sequence). Trimming took 0 bases from V and 0 from J; bases not matched to a gene: 7. Here the CDR3 reads CASSLSKLAGEDSGANVLTF. The CDR3, as DNA: TGTGCCAGCAGTTTATCGAAACTAGCGGGGGAAGACTCTGGGGCCAACGTCCTGACTTTC.

This clone was observed a handful of times. The gene calls are TRBV10-3 and TRBJ2-7; D uncertain. This CDR3 is built from 13 residues. Germline CDR1 is ENHRY and CDR2 is SYGVKD. V lost 3 bases and J lost 3, with 9 bases in between. DNA of the CDR3: TGTGCCATCAGTGACCCGACCGACTACGAGCAGTACTTC. It specifies CAISDPTDYEQYF.

The genes are TRBV5-1 and TRBJ1-1; D possibly corresponds to TRBD1 (6 bases). This CDR3 is built from 14 residues. V shed 5 bases and J shed 5 bases, with 16 bases lying between them. Germline V gives CDR1 SGHRS, CDR2 YFSETQ. The CDR3 spells CASSPQGRGTEAFF. The CDR3 nucleotides are TGCGCCAGCAGTCCGCAGGGGCGCGGGACTGAAGCTTTCTTT.

The chain links TRBV19 to TRBJ1-2; TRBD1 is a possible D gene (6 bases). Per the germline V gene, CDR1 is LNHDA and CDR2 is SQIVND (reference sequence). This CDR3 spans 15 amino acids. Trimming removed 8 bases from V and 3 bases from J, with 19 bases in between. The CDR3 DNA is TGTGCCAGTTTACCCGACGGGGGGCGCGACTATGGCTACACCTTC. This encodes CASLPDGGRDYGYTF.

This chain joins TRBV30 and TRBJ2-5, with D perhaps matching TRBD2 (6 bases). The CDR3 spans 14 residues. Trimming took 3 bases from V and 2 from J, leaving 13 bases between them. Germline V lookup: CDR1 GTSNPN, CDR2 SVGIG (reference sequence). CDR3 nucleotide sequence: TGTGCCTGGAGCGGGGGTTTCGGACAAGAGACCCAGTACTTC. Amino acids: CAWSGGFGQETQYF.

This clone appeared a single time. The gene calls are TRBV6-1 and TRBJ2-4, with TRBD1 matching 7 bases. The CDR3 runs 15 residues. The V segment lost 5 bases and the J segment 6 bases; nucleotides outside the gene matches: 10. CDR1 MNHNS and CDR2 SASEGT come from the germline V gene. The CDR3 bases are TGTGCCAGCAGTCAAAACAGGGGTGGTGGAAACATTCAGTACTTC. This translates into CASSQNRGGGNIQYF.

This chain connects TRBV7-9 to TRBJ2-2; D uncertain. CDR1 and CDR2 from the germline V gene are SEHNR and FQNEAQ (reference sequence). Trimming stripped 0 bases from V and 1 base from J, with 9 bases between. The CDR3 consists of 16 residues. The CDR3 nucleotides read TGTGCCAGCAGCTTAGCGTCAACAGAGAACACCGGGGAGCTGTTTTTT. This gives the protein CASSLASTENTGELFF. The variable domain in full, completed from reference TRBV7-9 and TRBJ2-2, reads DTGVSQNPRHKITKRGQNVTFRCDPISEHNRLYWYRQTLGQGPEFLTYFQNEAQLEKSRLLSDRFSAERPKGSFSTLEIQRTEQGDSAMYLCASSLASTENTGELFFGEGSRLTVL.

The CDR3 bases are TGCAGTGCTCCGAAATCCTACGAGCAGTACTTC. It encodes CSAPKSYEQYF. The chain links TRBV20-1 to TRBJ2-7; D gene ambiguous. The CDR3 consists of 11 residues. The ends were cut back, 5 bases at V and 1 base at J, with 6 bases in the middle. Germline CDR1 reads DFQATT; CDR2 reads SNEGSKA (reference sequence).

CDR3 sequence (DNA): TGTGCCAGCGGAGCCAAGGCTCCGCCTTACGAGCAGTACTTC. It yields the protein CASGAKAPPYEQYF. The J gene is TRBJ2-7, the V gene TRBV6-1; D uncertain. The CDR3 runs to 14 residues. V shed 8 bases and J shed 4 bases, with 18 bases lying between them. Per germline, CDR1 MNHNS and CDR2 SASEGT.

The chain combines TRBV5-4 with TRBJ2-2; D is possibly TRBD1 (6 bases). Deletions cut 5 bases from V and 3 bases from J, with 8 bases between. Germline V gene lookup returns CDR1 SGHNT and CDR2 YYREEE (reference sequence). CDR3 size: 13 residues. The CDR3 loop reads CASRHRDTGELFF. The CDR3 nucleotides are TGTGCCAGCAGACACAGGGACACCGGGGAGCTGTTTTTT. The complete variable domain, with remaining parts taken from reference TRBV5-4 and TRBJ2-2, reads ETGVTQSPTHLIKTRGQQVTLRCSSQSGHNTVSWYQQALGQGPQFIFQYYREEENGRGNFPPRFSGLQFPNYSSELNVNALELDDSALYLCASRHRDTGELFFGEGSRLTVL.

The V and J genes are TRBV4-1 and TRBJ2-7; 7 nucleotides align to TRBD1. The CDR3 spans 15 residues. J lost 0 bases, V lost 6 bases, and 8 bases had no gene match. The V gene's germline CDR1 is MGHRA and CDR2 YSYEKL. The CDR3 loop is CASRLNDRDSYEQYF. CDR3 in DNA: TGCGCCAGCAGACTAAATGACAGGGACTCCTACGAGCAGTACTTC.

The chain couples TRBV5-1 to TRBJ1-1; D perhaps matches TRBD1 (5 bases). The germline gives CDR1 SGHRS, CDR2 YFSETQ. The CDR3 runs 15 residues. V shed 4 bases and J shed 5 bases, with 18 bases lying between them. The CDR3 spells CASSATGGRATEAFF. CDR3 coding DNA: TGCGCCAGCAGCGCCACAGGAGGCAGAGCAACTGAAGCTTTCTTT.

This clone turned up a few times. The CDR3 sequence is CASKVAGLVGEKLFF. DNA for the CDR3: TGTGCCAGCAAGGTGGCCGGGCTAGTAGGGGAAAAACTGTTTTTT. V is TRBV28 and J is TRBJ1-4; no clear D gene. Germline loops: CDR1 MDHEN, CDR2 SYDVKM. Trimming removed 7 bases at V and 8 bases at J, with 20 bases between. The CDR3 contains 15 residues.

The rearrangement uses TRBV27 and TRBJ2-3; D unresolved. Trimming removed 6 bases from V and 4 bases from J, with 8 bases in between. This CDR3 is built from 12 residues. In germline, CDR1 is MNHEY, CDR2 SMNVEV (reference sequence). CDR3: CASSPASDTQYF. As DNA, the CDR3 is TGTGCCAGCAGCCCCGCCTCAGATACGCAGTATTTT.

The chain uses TRBV28 and TRBJ2-5; 8 positions agree with TRBD1. J gave up 4 bases and V 5 bases, and 9 bases lay outside the gene matches. The CDR3 runs 15 residues. Germline CDR1 and CDR2: MDHEN and SYDVKM. Here the CDR3 DNA reads TGTGCCAGCAGTCCTCTAGGACAGGGTGGAGAGACCCAGTACTTC. It specifies CASSPLGQGGETQYF.

The chain joins TRBV28 to TRBJ2-7; D is perhaps TRBD2 (5 bases). The germline V gene encodes CDR1 MDHEN and CDR2 SYDVKM. CDR3 length equals 13 residues. The germline V and J ends were trimmed by 3 bases and 3 bases, with 9 bases remaining between them. The CDR3 coding sequence is TGTGCCAGCAGTTTGGGCCGGGACTACGAGCAGTACTTC. Translation: CASSLGRDYEQYF.

The V and J genes are TRBV7-9 and TRBJ1-5; maybe TRBD1 (5 bases). The CDR3 is made up of 14 amino acids. Germline CDR1 reads SEHNR; CDR2 reads FQNEAQ (reference sequence). The ends were cut back, 5 bases at V and 0 bases at J, with 8 bases in the middle. The chain's CDR3 is CASSQQDSNQPQHF. CDR3 DNA: TGTGCCAGCAGCCAACAGGATAGCAATCAGCCCCAGCATTTT.

The chain uses TRBV6-5 and TRBJ2-3; D uncertain. CDR1 and CDR2 (germline): MNHEY, SVGAGI. The CDR3 loop spans 14 amino acids. Trimming removed 0 bases at V and 5 bases at J, with 9 bases between. The CDR3 DNA reads as TGTGCCAGCAGTTACTCGATGTTGCGAGATACGCAGTATTTT. Its protein product is CASSYSMLRDTQYF.

The chain has TRBV5-1 and TRBJ2-7, with TRBD2 identical over 7 bases. The CDR3 contains 17 residues. The V gene's germline CDR1 is SGHRS and CDR2 YFSETQ. The J segment lost 0 bases and the V segment lost 0 bases, leaving 9 bases of the junction unmatched. The CDR3, as DNA: TGCGCCAGCAGCTTGGTCGCGGGGGACCTACACTCCTACGAGCAGTACTTC. It is translated as CASSLVAGDLHSYEQYF.

The chain employs TRBV5-1 and TRBJ2-3; a weak D match, TRBD2 (6 bases). The V gene's germline CDR1 is SGHRS and CDR2 YFSETQ. Trimming took 0 bases from V and 4 from J, leaving 15 bases between them. The CDR3 is 16 amino acids. The CDR3: CASSLGGLRLPDTQYF. In DNA, the CDR3 is TGCGCCAGCAGCTTGGGGGGACTCAGGCTACCAGATACGCAGTATTTT.

The chain is built from TRBV6-6 and TRBJ1-1; maybe TRBD1 (5 bases). CDR3 length equals 13 residues. CDR1 MNHNY and CDR2 SVGAGI come from the germline V gene (reference sequence). V dropped 6 bases and J dropped 5 bases, with 13 bases sitting between them. CDR3 residues: CASRVREETEAFF. CDR3 sequence (DNA): TGTGCCAGCAGGGTCAGGGAGGAAACTGAAGCTTTCTTT.

This chain connects TRBV27 to TRBJ1-2, with D hard to call. CDR1 is MNHEY, CDR2 SMNVEV, per germline (reference sequence). The length of the CDR3 is 16 residues. Trimming removed 0 bases from V and 2 bases from J, with 13 bases in between. CDR3 protein: CASSLSDELGNYGYTF. The CDR3 DNA reads TGTGCCAGCAGTTTATCCGACGAGTTGGGCAACTATGGCTACACCTTC.

The chain couples TRBV6-6 to TRBJ2-1; 7 bases are shared with TRBD2. Germline V gives CDR1 MNHNY, CDR2 SVGAGI (reference sequence). The CDR3 spans 16 residues. The V gene end was trimmed by 4 bases and the J gene end by 9 bases; junction bases not matched to a gene: 15. Here the CDR3 reads CASSSFWGGYNGEQFF. Here the CDR3 DNA reads TGTGCCAGCAGTTCCTTTTGGGGGGGATACAATGGTGAGCAGTTCTTC.

This chain connects TRBV7-9 to TRBJ2-3; possible D gene TRBD1, 6 bases. CDR1 and CDR2 from the germline V gene are SEHNR and FQNEAQ (reference sequence). Trimming pared 1 base from V and 2 bases from J, leaving 19 bases between. The length of the CDR3 is 18 residues. The CDR3: CASSLVGAANDHTDTQYF. CDR3 DNA sequence: TGTGCCAGCAGCTTAGTGGGGGCGGCTAATGATCACACAGATACGCAGTATTTT.